A selection of T cell receptor beta chains follows, all from one sample in a study of identical twins. A single record per CDR3 protein comes from TCRdb applying MiXCR to the 5' RACE reads. The table records about 890,000 distinct CDR3 sequences, around an eighth of them present only once. The data also belong to a second study, concerning yellow fever vaccine responses in identical twins.

Sequenced input: PBMCs. The source of these receptors is a woman under 30 in good health. The CDR3 runs from the conserved cysteine through the conserved F or W. A D gene is named only where the DNA matches it firmly. Rows may omit the clone size; those that give it use once, few, many or a size class.

-,TRBV20-1,TRBJ2-1,many,14,TGCAGTGCTAGCCAAACGGGCGACTACAATGAGCAGTTCTTC,CSASQTGDYNEQFF
-,TRBV4-1,TRBJ1-4,-,12,TGCGCCAGTTCTGGCGACCTTCAAAAACTGTTTTTT,CASSGDLQKLFF
-,TRBV5-6,TRBJ2-7,-,16,TGTGCCAGCAGCTTGGTGGGCGTAGGGGCTGATTACGAGCAGTACTTC,CASSLVGVGADYEQYF
-,TRBV7-8,TRBJ1-1,few,13,TGTGCCAGCAGCCTACATAAGAACACTGAAGCTTTCTTT,CASSLHKNTEAFF
-,TRBV6-5,TRBJ2-1,few,15,TGTGCCAGCAGTTACAGGCAGGGCAACTACAATGAGCAGTTCTTC,CASSYRQGNYNEQFF
-,TRBV5-1,TRBJ2-7,-,13,TGCGCCAGTATGGTGGGGACCAACTACGAGCAGTACTTC,CASMVGTNYEQYF
-,TRBV12-3/TRBV12-4,TRBJ1-2,many,14,TGTGCCAGCAGTTCATCTCCGGGGGGCTATGGCTACACCTTC,CASSSSPGGYGYTF
TRBD2,TRBV20-1,TRBJ2-7,few,13,TGCAGTGCTAGACTAGCGGCCTCCTACGAGCAGTACTTC,CSARLAASYEQYF
TRBD2,TRBV6-6,TRBJ2-1,-,13,TGTGCCAGCAGCCTCAATAGCGGGAATGAGCAGTTCTTC,CASSLNSGNEQFF
TRBD2,TRBV2,TRBJ2-7,-,15,TGTGCCAGCAGTGAATCACTAGCGGCTTCCTACGAGCAGTACTTC,CASSESLAASYEQYF
-,TRBV9,TRBJ2-1,few,14,TGTGCCAGCAGCGTAGCAGGCCGCGACAATGAGCAGTTCTTC,CASSVAGRDNEQFF
-,TRBV9,TRBJ2-4,-,16,TGTGCCAGCAGCGTAGAGGTCGGTGGTACCAAAAACATTCAGTACTTC,CASSVEVGGTKNIQYF
-,TRBV18,TRBJ2-7,-,12,TGTGCCAGCTCACCGAATGGGAACGAGCAGTACTTC,CASSPNGNEQYF
-,TRBV7-8,TRBJ2-1,-,11,TGTGCCAGCAGCTTGGACAAGGAGCAGTTCTTC,CASSLDKEQFF
-,TRBV12-3/TRBV12-4,TRBJ2-2,many,17,TGTGCCAGCTCCGAAGAAAGGCACGGGCGTGGCACCGGGGAGCTGTTTTTT,CASSEERHGRGTGELFF
TRBD2,TRBV11-3,TRBJ2-1,-,15,TGTGCCAGCAGCGCTCTCAGCGGGGGCCTGCCGAAGCAGTTCTTC,CASSALSGGLPKQFF
-,TRBV20-1,TRBJ2-3,few,12,TGCAGTGCCGGCCTGGGGGCAGATACGCAGTATTTT,CSAGLGADTQYF
-,TRBV2,TRBJ2-3,-,13,TGTGCCAGCAGTGGACAGTCGCCTGGTTCGCAGTATTTT,CASSGQSPGSQYF
-,TRBV2,TRBJ1-2,few,13,TGTGCCAGCAAATCGGACAGCTATGGAGGCTACACCTTC,CASKSDSYGGYTF
TRBD1,TRBV2,TRBJ1-2,-,17,TGTGCCAGCAGTGAAAGGGACAGGGTTTTATCTGGCTATGGCTACACCTTC,CASSERDRVLSGYGYTF
-,TRBV5-1,TRBJ1-1,-,16,TGCGCCAGCAGCTTGGACCCGGGGTGGGGGAACACTGAAGCTTTCTTT,CASSLDPGWGNTEAFF
-,TRBV12-3/TRBV12-4,TRBJ2-5,many,14,TGTGCCAGCAGTTGGGGGTGGAGCCAAGAGACCCAGTACTTC,CASSWGWSQETQYF
-,TRBV5-1,TRBJ2-3,few,16,TGCGCCAGCAGCTTGGTATCGGGGGGCGGCGCAGATACGCAGTATTTT,CASSLVSGGGADTQYF
-,TRBV12-3/TRBV12-4,TRBJ2-4,-,13,TGTGCCAGCAGTAGTCGCGCCAAAAACATTCAGTACTTC,CASSSRAKNIQYF
-,TRBV5-1,TRBJ2-1,many,15,TGCGCCAGCAGGCTCGCAACGGACGACTACAATGAGCAGTTCTTC,CASRLATDDYNEQFF